Listed below are T cell receptor beta chains from one sample, sequenced in a study of siplizumab effects on memory and regulatory T cells. Clones were read by immunoSEQ multiplex PCR, and TCRdb kept only the in-frame ones, dropping some. The data contain about 94,000 clones, approximately 95% of them singletons. Sequenced sample: non-Treg CD4+ T cells sorted from blood. The receptors were sampled from a human donor in good health. Each CDR3 is given with its conserved first and last residue. The D gene is left open where the match is weak. Clone size is not always given. Where it is, it says once, few, many or a class for expanded clones.

>-|TRBV5-4|TRBJ2-2|-
TGTGCCAGCACCCGAAAGGAGATAAGGGACACCGGGGAGCTGTTTTTT
CASTRKEIRDTGELFF
>TRBD1|TRBV29-1|TRBJ1-5|-
TGCAGCGTCCGCGCCGGGACAGGGGGCAATCAGCCCCAGCATTTT
CSVRAGTGGNQPQHF
>-|TRBV18|TRBJ1-3|-
TGTGCCAGCTCACCCAAGTCTGGAAACACCATATATTTT
CASSPKSGNTIYF
>-|TRBV6-5|TRBJ2-3|-
TGTGCCAGCAGTTATTATCGAACAGATACGCAGTATTTT
CASSYYRTDTQYF
>TRBD1|TRBV5-4|TRBJ2-7|-
TGTGCCAGCAGCTTGGGACAGGGTATCTACGAGCAGTACTTC
CASSLGQGIYEQYF
>-|TRBV4-2|TRBJ2-1|-
TGTGCCAGCAGCCAAGATCGGAAGACCTACAATGAGCAGTTCTTC
CASSQDRKTYNEQFF
>-|TRBV5-8|TRBJ2-1|-
TGTGCCAGCGCCTCACGGCCCCCTGGCAATGAGCAGTTCTTC
CASASRPPGNEQFF
>TRBD2|TRBV27|TRBJ2-7|-
TGTGCCAGCAGATCCAGACTAGCGGGGTCCTACGAGCAGTACTTC
CASRSRLAGSYEQYF
>TRBD2|TRBV5-4|TRBJ2-2|-
TGTGCCAGCAGCCCTAGCGGGGGGCGGGCCGGGGAGCTGTTTTTT
CASSPSGGRAGELFF
>-|TRBV11-2|TRBJ2-5|-
TGTGCCAGCCGGGGTAGGCTAGCCACCAGGGAGACCCAGTACTTC
CASRGRLATRETQYF
>-|TRBV11-2|TRBJ1-2|-
TGTGCCAGCAGCTCACGACGGAGAACGGAGGGCTACACCTTC
CASSSRRRTEGYTF
>TRBD1|TRBV7-7|TRBJ2-3|-
TGTGCTAGCAGCCCCGGGACAGGGGTCCAAGATACGCAGTATTTT
CASSPGTGVQDTQYF
>TRBD1|TRBV5-5|TRBJ1-2|-
TGTGCCAGCAGCCGACAACCGACAGGGGTGGTTAGCTATGGCTACACCTTC
CASSRQPTGVVSYGYTF
>-|TRBV7-3|TRBJ2-5|-
TGTGCCAGCAGCTTGACTAGAGAAGAGACCCAGTACTTC
CASSLTREETQYF
>TRBD1|TRBV5-1|TRBJ1-3|-
TGCGCCAGCAGCTTGGATTCGGGACAGGGGGCCCCCTCTGGAAACACCATATATTTT
CASSLDSGQGAPSGNTIYF
>TRBD1|TRBV7-6|TRBJ1-3|-
TGTGCCAGCAGCTCGTGGGCAGGGGGTGTTGGAAACACCATATATTTT
CASSSWAGGVGNTIYF
>TRBD2|TRBV7-3|TRBJ2-1|once
TGTGCCAGCAGCTCCACAGGGACTAGCGGTGAGTTCTTC
CASSSTGTSGEFF
>TRBD1|TRBV7-9|TRBJ2-7|-
TGTGCCAGCAGCTTAGTGAGGGGGCCTCCCCGGACTCCCACCTACGAGCAGTACTTC
CASSLVRGPPRTPTYEQYF
>-|TRBV19|TRBJ1-5|-
TGTGCCAGTAGTATAGATCGAGACAGCAATCAGCCCCAGCATTTT
CASSIDRDSNQPQHF
>-|TRBV4-1|TRBJ2-1|-
TGCGCCAGCAGCCCCCCGTGGGGTGAGCAGTTCTTC
CASSPPWGEQFF
>-|TRBV19|TRBJ2-5|-
TGTGCCAGTAGGAGAGCGGAGACCCAGTACTTC
CASRRAETQYF